Listed below are T cell receptor beta chains from one sample, sequenced in a study of blood T cell repertoires in COVID-19. Only in-frame clones appear in the TCRdb table, and some are missing; sequencing was by immunoSEQ multiplex PCR. In the table there are about 180,000 clones, 86% of which are singletons. The source material was PBMCs or T cells enriched from blood (not recorded which). The origin of the receptors is a woman aged 30 to 39 who had recovered from COVID-19. The CDR3 runs from the conserved cysteine through the conserved F or W. D genes are given only for firm matches. Clone size is not always given. Where it is, it says once, few, many or a class for expanded clones.

cdr3_nt | cdr3_aa | d_call | clone_size | j_call | v_call
TGCGCCAGCAGCTTGGCCTCGGGAGGAGAAGGGCCCCAGCATTTT | CASSLASGGEGPQHF | . | . | TRBJ1-5 | TRBV5-1
TGCAGCGTTGATAAGGGACTAGCAGATGATGAGCAGTTCTTC | CSVDKGLADDEQFF | TRBD2 | . | TRBJ2-1 | TRBV29-1
TGTGCCAGCAGCCCCGGGACTAGCGGGGCCACCGGGGAGCTGTTTTTT | CASSPGTSGATGELFF | TRBD2 | . | TRBJ2-2 | TRBV11-3
TGTGCCAGCAGCCAAGATGATATACAGCGGTACTACACCTTC | CASSQDDIQRYYTF | . | . | TRBJ1-2 | TRBV3-1/TRBV3-2
TGTGCCAGCACTCGGGACAGGGGACTTTCTGGGGCCAACGTCCTGACTTTC | CASTRDRGLSGANVLTF | TRBD1 | . | TRBJ2-6 | TRBV2
TGTGCCAGCAGCTTCGAGAAGATTAAAGAGACCCAGTACTTC | CASSFEKIKETQYF | . | . | TRBJ2-5 | TRBV11-2
TGTGCCAGCAGCCCCGCCGGGACAGGGGGCAGAGAGACCCAGTACTTC | CASSPAGTGGRETQYF | TRBD1 | . | TRBJ2-5 | TRBV9
TGTGCCACAGGACAGGGAGCAACTAATGAAAAACTGTTTTTT | CATGQGATNEKLFF | TRBD1 | . | TRBJ1-4 | TRBV28
TGTGCCAGCACCCCAGGGCGGGAGAGCAATGAGCAGTTCTTC | CASTPGRESNEQFF | TRBD2 | . | TRBJ2-1 | TRBV7-3
TGCGCCAGCAGCTTTTACACAAACTATGGCTACACCTTC | CASSFYTNYGYTF | . | . | TRBJ1-2 | TRBV5-1
TGTGCCAGCGGAGCGGGGACATACACAGATACGCAGTATTTT | CASGAGTYTDTQYF | . | . | TRBJ2-3 | TRBV2
TGCAGTGCTAGTAGGTTTGGGACAGGGGGCGGGAAGGATAATTCACCCCTCCACTTT | CSASRFGTGGGKDNSPLHF | TRBD1 | . | TRBJ1-6 | TRBV20-1
TGTGCCAGCAGCGATAGAGGAGATACGCAGTATTTT | CASSDRGDTQYF | . | . | TRBJ2-3 | TRBV2
TGTGCCAGCAGCGTAGAGGGACAGGGTGAAGCTTTCTTT | CASSVEGQGEAFF | TRBD1 | . | TRBJ1-1 | TRBV9
TGTGCCAGTAGTCCTAGTGGACAGGGACTCTACGAGCAGTACTTC | CASSPSGQGLYEQYF | TRBD1 | . | TRBJ2-7 | TRBV19
TGTGCCAGCAGTGAAAGCCTCCAGCGGAGGGACACTGAAGCTTTCTTT | CASSESLQRRDTEAFF | . | . | TRBJ1-1 | TRBV2
TGCGCCAGCGGTACCGGGACAGGGGTTTACTACGAGCAGTACTTC | CASGTGTGVYYEQYF | TRBD1 | . | TRBJ2-7 | TRBV5-1
TGCAGCGTTGAAGACAGGAACACTGAAGCTTTCTTT | CSVEDRNTEAFF | . | . | TRBJ1-1 | TRBV29-1
TGTGCCAGCAGCTCCGGGGGAGGGCTACTGAACACTGAAGCTTTCTTT | CASSSGGGLLNTEAFF | . | . | TRBJ1-1 | TRBV5-4
TGCAGTGCTAGTATTTCGGGACTAGCCGACACCCAGCAGTTCTTC | CSASISGLADTQQFF | TRBD2 | . | TRBJ2-1 | TRBV20-1
TGTGCCTGGAGTGTACTAGCGGGAGCAAGCGAGCAGTACTTC | CAWSVLAGASEQYF | TRBD2 | . | TRBJ2-7 | TRBV30
TGTGCCAGCTCACAACAGGGGGCCGGGGAGCTGTTTTTT | CASSQQGAGELFF | TRBD1 | . | TRBJ2-2 | TRBV18
TGTGCCAGCACGGAAGCGGGAGGGCCAACAGATACGCAGTATTTT | CASTEAGGPTDTQYF | TRBD2 | once | TRBJ2-3 | TRBV2
TGTGCCAGCTTGGGTCGCCGGAGCTATGGCTACACCTTC | CASLGRRSYGYTF | . | . | TRBJ1-2 | TRBV18
TGTGCCAGCAGTCACGGGTCCGGCTATGGCTACACCTTC | CASSHGSGYGYTF | . | . | TRBJ1-2 | TRBV7-9
TGCAGCGTTATAGGGGTTGGTGGAAACACCATATATTTT | CSVIGVGGNTIYF | . | . | TRBJ1-3 | TRBV29-1
TGTGCCAGTAGTATACCGGGACAGCACTCTGTAGGTGAAAAACTGTTTTTT | CASSIPGQHSVGEKLFF | TRBD1 | once | TRBJ1-4 | TRBV19
TGTGCCAGCAGCACGAGCGGGACCATCTCGGGGGAGCAGTACTTC | CASSTSGTISGEQYF | TRBD2 | . | TRBJ2-7 | TRBV7-2
TGTGCCAGCAGCCAGGGACAGGGGGCGACCACCGGGGAGCTGTTTTTT | CASSQGQGATTGELFF | TRBD1 | . | TRBJ2-2 | TRBV7-9
TGTGCCAGCAGTTCCGGACTAGGCACAGATACGCAGTATTTT | CASSSGLGTDTQYF | TRBD2 | once | TRBJ2-3 | TRBV27
TGTGCCAGCAGCTTGACGACCGGGACTAGCGGCACAGATACGCAGTATTTT | CASSLTTGTSGTDTQYF | TRBD2 | . | TRBJ2-3 | TRBV7-3
TGTGCCAGCAGCTCCCCGATGGATGGGGGCGACTACGAGCAGTACTTC | CASSSPMDGGDYEQYF | . | . | TRBJ2-7 | TRBV7-8
TGTGCCAGCAGCTTAAGACAGTTGCTGGGTGGGGAGACCCAGTACTTC | CASSLRQLLGGETQYF | . | once | TRBJ2-5 | TRBV7-9
TGTGCCAGCTCACCAGGACAGAGCTCTGGAAACACCATATATTTT | CASSPGQSSGNTIYF | . | . | TRBJ1-3 | TRBV18
TGTGCCAGCATCGCCGGGGGGCCCTCTTCACACACTGAAGCTTTCTTT | CASIAGGPSSHTEAFF | . | once | TRBJ1-1 | TRBV6-4
TGTGCCTGGAGTGGCGGACTTGGCGAGCAGTACTTC | CAWSGGLGEQYF | . | . | TRBJ2-7 | TRBV30
TGTGCCAGCAGTTACGAGGGAGGGAGCAATCAGCCCCAGCATTTT | CASSYEGGSNQPQHF | . | . | TRBJ1-5 | TRBV6-2/TRBV6-3
TGCGCCAGCACTCCGACAGGAGTGAACACTGAAGCTTTCTTT | CASTPTGVNTEAFF | . | . | TRBJ1-1 | TRBV5-1
TGCGCCAGCAGCTATAAGATTAGCGGGACGGGGGCCGGGGAGCTGTTTTTT | CASSYKISGTGAGELFF | TRBD2 | . | TRBJ2-2 | TRBV5-1
TGCAGTGCTGGCTTGAACACTGAAGCTTTCTTT | CSAGLNTEAFF | . | few | TRBJ1-1 | TRBV20-1
TGCGCCAGCAGTCAATCTCCGGAAGGGGGCCGGACTGAAGCTTTCTTT | CASSQSPEGGRTEAFF | TRBD1 | few | TRBJ1-1 | TRBV23-1
TGTGCCAGCAGCCAAGTTCCCTTTAGCGGGAGGGCCAATGAGCAGTTCTTC | CASSQVPFSGRANEQFF | TRBD2 | . | TRBJ2-1 | TRBV14
TGTGCCAGCAGCGGCGGTGTGATGGGACAGTCTGGCTATGGCTACACCTTC | CASSGGVMGQSGYGYTF | TRBD1 | . | TRBJ1-2 | TRBV9
TGTGCCAGCAGCCGAAGGGGGATGACTAGCGGGAGGATAGAGACCCAGTACTTC | CASSRRGMTSGRIETQYF | TRBD2 | . | TRBJ2-5 | TRBV3-1/TRBV3-2
TGTGCCAGCACCTCCTCCCTTGCGGGGGCATTCGCAGATACGCAGTATTTT | CASTSSLAGAFADTQYF | . | . | TRBJ2-3 | TRBV5-5
TGCGCCAGCAGCCAGACAACAGGGTTACAGCCCCAGCATTTT | CASSQTTGLQPQHF | . | . | TRBJ1-5 | TRBV4-1
TGTGCCAGCAGTACCAGTGGACAGGGTTTCTACGAGCAGTACTTC | CASSTSGQGFYEQYF | TRBD1 | . | TRBJ2-7 | TRBV27
TGTGCCAGCAGCCAGAAGACAGATACGCAGTATTTT | CASSQKTDTQYF | . | . | TRBJ2-3 | TRBV13
TGTGCCAGCAGTGATAGTGTCAGGTACCGGCCCCAGCATTTT | CASSDSVRYRPQHF | . | . | TRBJ1-5 | TRBV2
TGTGCCAGCAGCGGGACAGGGCAAATTCTCTCTGGAAACACCATATATTTT | CASSGTGQILSGNTIYF | TRBD1 | . | TRBJ1-3 | TRBV7-9